This T cell receptor (beta chain) was captured by sequencing in a study of blood T cell repertoires in COVID-19. The table came from immunoSEQ multiplex PCR; TCRdb's copy has only in-frame clones and leaves some out. The data hold more than 150,000 clones, with 80% observed a single time. The V end lost 0 bases, the J end lost 17 bases, and 16 bases lay between the germline ends. Germline CDR1 MNHNS, CDR2 SASEGT. The CDR3 is made up of 13 amino acids. The V gene is TRBV6-1, the J gene TRBJ2-2; D perhaps matches TRBD2 (5 bases). The sample taken for sequencing was PBMCs or T cells enriched from blood (not recorded which). The TCR sequence derives from a man between 60 and 70 years old who had been exposed to COVID-19. The CDR3 protein is CASSEAPSPEGFF. DNA of the CDR3: TGTGCCAGCAGTGAAGCGCCGTCACCCGAGGGATTTTTT.